The next 2 T cell receptor beta chains were all read from a single sample in a study of molecular identifiers for immune sequencing clone quantification. TCRdb analysed the PCR reads with MiXCR anew, one entry per CDR3 protein. The sample has under 600,000 distinct CDR3 sequences, about 21% seen once. Sequenced: naive CD8+ T cells from blood, with Jurkat cell RNA spiked in. Subset noted: FACS-sorted CD8+CD4-CCR7+CD45RA+ naive T cells. The receptors originated from a human donor in good health. Some libraries in this study had Jurkat cell RNA spiked in.

This clonotype was counted many times. This rearrangement joins TRBV27 to TRBJ1-1; D uncertain. The length of the CDR3 is 13 residues. Germline lookup yields CDR1 MNHEY and CDR2 SMNVEV (reference sequence). V was trimmed by 6 bases and J by 5 bases, leaving 13 bases between them. The CDR3 spells CASSPGFGTEAFF. CDR3 sequence (DNA): TGTGCCAGCAGCCCAGGCTTCGGGACTGAAGCTTTCTTT.

At least ten counts were recorded for this clonotype. The gene calls are TRBV7-6 and TRBJ2-3, with D perhaps being TRBD1 or TRBD2 (5 bases each). CDR1 and CDR2 from the germline V gene are SGHVS and FNYEAQ. This CDR3 contains 15 residues. Trimming removed 1 base from V and 4 bases from J, with 12 bases in between. This chain's CDR3 is CASSLEVRGADTQYF. As DNA, the CDR3 is TGTGCCAGCAGCTTAGAGGTTAGAGGGGCAGATACGCAGTATTTT.